These 28 T cell receptor beta chains were all obtained from the same sample, sequenced in a study of blood T cells in healthy people across ages. Together with a sample-barcoded 5' primer, a J-beta primer mix was included in a second PCR lasting about 7 to 11 cycles. Using its own MiXCR run on the 5' RACE reads, TCRdb lists one record per CDR3 protein. In the table there are 720,000 or so distinct CDR3 sequences, around 41% of which are singletons. The source material was blood. The receptor set was obtained from an elderly man in good health.

V is TRBV12-3 or TRBV12-4 and J is TRBJ2-4, with 9 bases lining up with TRBD1. The end of the DNA fits TRBJ2-7 better, so the J call may be wrong. This CDR3 is 19 amino acids long. Written as DNA, the CDR3 is TGTGCCAGCAGTTCACGAAGTGTATTGGCGGGACAGGGATACTACGAGCAGTACTTC. Residues: CASSSRSVLAGQGYYEQYF.

This clonotype was seen a few times. V is TRBV20-1 and J is TRBJ1-4; TRBD1 agrees at 8 bases. Germline CDR1 and CDR2: DFQATT and SNEGSKA (reference sequence). The trim removed 3 bases at V and 7 bases at J, leaving 7 bases unmatched. This CDR3 spans 14 amino acids. The CDR3 nucleotides are TGCAGTGCTAGTGAGGGGACAGGTGGTGAAAAACTGTTTTTT. The encoded protein is CSASEGTGGEKLFF.

The chain recombines TRBV21-1 with TRBJ2-1; the D call of TRBD2 is as the table states it, not checked on the DNA. The J call is uncertain, as TRBJ2-7 better fits the DNA end. TRBV21-1 is shown as a pseudogene. This CDR3 comprises 17 residues. The CDR3 here is CASSKPGLAGSAYEQYF. CDR3 nucleotides: TGTGCCAGCAGCAAACCGGGACTAGCGGGGTCAGCCTACGAGCAGTACTTC.

There are a few counts of this clonotype. V and J are TRBV12-3 or TRBV12-4 and TRBJ2-3; 8 bases align to TRBD2. CDR3 size: 14 residues. V lost 6 bases and J lost 5; bases outside the gene matches: 7. The CDR3 reads CASRLELAEDTQYF. Written as DNA, the CDR3 is TGTGCCAGCAGGTTGGAACTAGCGGAAGATACGCAGTATTTT.

The chain links TRBV7-9 to TRBJ1-6, with D unclear. The length of the CDR3 is 15 residues. V lost 5 bases and J 6 bases, leaving 14 bases between the germline ends. The germline CDR1 and CDR2 sequences are SEHNR and FQNEAQ (reference sequence). CDR3 sequence reads: CASSAGPGANSPLHF. CDR3 sequence (DNA): TGTGCCAGCAGCGCCGGACCCGGCGCTAATTCACCCCTCCACTTT.

V and J are TRBV18 and TRBJ2-3; 10 bases match TRBD2. With 2 bases clipped from V and 3 bases from J, the junction kept 11 bases outside the gene matches. The CDR3 extends over 18 amino acids. Per the germline V gene, CDR1 is KGHSH and CDR2 is LQKENI. CDR3 region: CASSPITSGNLGTDTQYF. The CDR3 bases are TGTGCCAGCTCACCAATAACTAGCGGGAATTTAGGTACAGATACGCAGTATTTT.

V usage is TRBV6-2 or TRBV6-3 and J usage is TRBJ2-6; no definite D call. V was cut by 0 bases and J by 4 bases, with 7 bases left in between. The CDR3 loop spans 15 amino acids. Germline loops: CDR1 MNHEY, CDR2 SVGEGT. The CDR3 reads CASSYSLGGANVLTF. CDR3 sequence (DNA): TGTGCCAGCAGTTACTCATTAGGGGGGGCCAACGTCCTGACTTTC.

The chain recombines TRBV10-3 with TRBJ1-1; 7 bases agree with TRBD1. This CDR3 region has 12 residues. Trimming took 6 bases from V and 3 from J; bases not matched to a gene: 1. Germline CDR1 reads ENHRY; CDR2 reads SYGVKD. CDR3 residues: CAISGTDTEAFF. CDR3 in DNA: TGTGCCATCAGCGGGACAGACACTGAAGCTTTCTTT.

The chain uses TRBV9 and TRBJ2-3; 8 nucleotides match TRBD2. This CDR3 has 17 amino acids. Looked up from germline, CDR1 is SGDLS and CDR2 is YYNGEE. V trimming: 4 bases; J trimming: 3 bases; junction bases outside the gene matches: 13. CDR3 loop: CASSPRTSRGVTDTQYF. CDR3 DNA: TGTGCCAGCAGCCCTCGGACTAGCCGGGGGGTTACAGATACGCAGTATTTT. Looking up the rest from reference TRBV9 and TRBJ2-3 gives the full variable domain: DSGVTQTPKHLITATGQRVTLRCSPRSGDLSVYWYQQSLDQGLQFLIQYYNGEERAKGNILERFSAQQFPDLHSELNLSSLELGDSALYFCASSPRTSRGVTDTQYFGPGTRLTVL.

The chain joins TRBV29-1 to TRBJ2-7, with a weak D call TRBD2 (6 bases). Germline-derived CDR1 and CDR2 are SQVTM and ANQGSEA. The CDR3 is 15 amino acids. V was shortened by 4 bases and J by 0 bases, with 16 bases between the two germline ends. In DNA, the CDR3 is TGCAGCGTTGGTGGGCTAGCGCAAAGCTCCTACGAGCAGTACTTC. Amino acid sequence: CSVGGLAQSSYEQYF.

The sample holds many counts of this clonotype. This chain connects TRBV6-2 or TRBV6-3 to TRBJ2-7, with 7 bases matching TRBD1. The CDR3 spans 15 residues. Germline loops: CDR1 MNHEY, CDR2 SVGEGT. Germline trimming cut 1 base from V and 5 bases from J; bases unmatched to any gene: 8. The CDR3 nucleotides are TGTGCCAGCAGTTACTACGAGACAGGGAAGGACGAGCAGTACTTC. This translates into CASSYYETGKDEQYF.

The chain employs TRBV7-6 and TRBJ2-1, with D unclear. Per germline, CDR1 SGHVS and CDR2 FNYEAQ. This CDR3 is built from 15 residues. V was shortened by 4 bases and J by 0 bases, with 10 bases between the two germline ends. The CDR3 loop is CASSSQTVSYNEQFF. CDR3 bases: TGTGCCAGCAGCTCACAGACGGTCTCCTACAATGAGCAGTTCTTC.

The rearrangement links TRBV15 to TRBJ2-4; D remains ambiguous. Gene TRBJ2-7 matches the end of the DNA better, so the J call may be wrong. The CDR3 has 13 residues. In germline, CDR1 is LNHNV, CDR2 YYDKDF (reference sequence). The CDR3 DNA sequence: TGTGCCACCAGCAGCGACCGCTCCTACGAGCAGTACTTC. It yields the protein CATSSDRSYEQYF.

The chain joins TRBV2 to TRBJ1-2; the D gene is possibly TRBD1 (6 bases). The germline V gene has CDR1 SNHLY and CDR2 FYNNEI. V dropped 7 bases and J dropped 4 bases, with 13 bases sitting between them. The CDR3 length is 13 residues. This CDR3 is CASTGQILYGYTF. In nucleotides, the CDR3 is TGTGCCAGCACTGGACAGATTCTCTATGGCTACACCTTC.

The sample holds many counts of this clonotype. The chain recombines TRBV30 with TRBJ2-4, with D maybe TRBD2 (6 bases). This CDR3 is built from 14 residues. Trimming shortened V by 0 bases and J by 6 bases, and 12 bases separated the two germline ends. From germline, CDR1 is GTSNPN and CDR2 SVGIG (reference sequence). The DNA for the CDR3 is TGTGCCTGGAGTGTATGGGGGGTCGGAAACATTCAGTACTTC. Residues: CAWSVWGVGNIQYF.

There are many counts of this clonotype. The chain couples TRBV2 to TRBJ2-1; D is perhaps TRBD2 (5 bases). The CDR3 totals 15 residues. V gave up 2 bases and J gave up 4 bases, with 12 bases separating them. The germline CDR1 and CDR2 sequences are SNHLY and FYNNEI. The CDR3 region has the DNA TGTGCCAGCAGTGAATCGAGGGCGGTATACAATGAGCAGTTCTTC. Amino acids: CASSESRAVYNEQFF.

Only a few counts were recorded for this clonotype. This chain joins TRBV12-5 and TRBJ2-1; TRBD2 matches 8 bases. The CDR3 is made up of 14 amino acids. The germline gives CDR1 LGHNT, CDR2 FRNRAP. Trimming at V came to 5 bases and at J to 10 bases, leaving 10 bases not matched to a gene. This chain's CDR3 is CASGAAGTRDEQFF. The CDR3, as DNA: TGTGCTAGTGGTGCCGCCGGGACTAGGGACGAGCAGTTCTTC.

This clonotype was observed at least ten times. The V and J genes are TRBV4-2 and TRBJ2-1; 9 bases fit TRBD2. Looked up from germline, CDR1 is LGHNA and CDR2 is YNFKEQ. V dropped 4 bases and J dropped 7; count of bases not matched to a gene: 8. This CDR3 region has 15 residues. The CDR3 DNA reads as TGTGCCAGCAGCCGTAGCGGGGGAGGTGGAAATGAGCAGTTCTTC. This gives the protein CASSRSGGGGNEQFF.

This clonotype was seen ten or more times. The chain combines TRBV12-3 or TRBV12-4 with TRBJ2-3; D is undetermined. V was trimmed by 6 bases and J by 7 bases, leaving 14 bases between them. This CDR3 contains 13 residues. The CDR3 coding sequence is TGTGCCAGCAGCAATCCTCCGGGTAATACGCAGTATTTT. Its translation: CASSNPPGNTQYF.

The chain is built from TRBV12-3 or TRBV12-4 and TRBJ2-7; 9 bases are a match to TRBD2. The CDR3 is made up of 16 amino acids. V lost 6 bases and J lost 7; bases outside the gene matches: 16. Written as DNA, the CDR3 is TGTGCCAGCAGCCCTCAAGGGCGGGGGGGCGCAAATGAGCAGTACTTC. Protein: CASSPQGRGGANEQYF.

The rearrangement uses TRBV7-9 and TRBJ2-3; D might be TRBD1 (6 bases). CDR1 and CDR2 from the germline V gene are SEHNR and FQNEAQ (reference sequence). The CDR3 length is 15 residues. V lost 2 bases and J 5 bases, leaving 14 bases between the germline ends. The CDR3 coding sequence is TGTGCCAGCAGCTTATGGGCAGGGGAAGGAGATACGCAGTATTTT. Translated, it gives CASSLWAGEGDTQYF.

This chain uses TRBV7-2 with TRBJ1-6, with unresolved D. The CDR3 sequence is 14 residues long. CDR1 SGHTA and CDR2 FQGNSA come from the germline V gene. Trimming stripped 0 bases from V and 10 bases from J, with 10 bases between. The CDR3 region is CASSLAMIGSPLHF. The CDR3 nucleotides are TGTGCCAGCAGCTTAGCTATGATTGGGTCACCCCTCCACTTT.

As to this clonotype: Germline and junction disagree at one end, which may indicate a read error. This chain uses TRBV14 with TRBJ1-2; D call uncertain. Germline assignment: CDR1 SGHDN and CDR2 FVKESK. The CDR3 length is 15 residues. For the CDR3, the DNA is TGTGCCGGCAGCCAAGGATCCGTTTTAAACTATGGCTACACCTTC. It translates to CAGSQGSVLNYGYTF.

V usage is TRBV28 and J usage is TRBJ1-2, with D unresolved. The CDR3 has 11 residues. The germline V gene encodes CDR1 MDHEN and CDR2 SYDVKM. V dropped 10 bases and J dropped 2 bases, with 8 bases sitting between them. This chain's CDR3 is CAIRSNYGYTF. CDR3 coding DNA: TGTGCCATCAGATCAAACTATGGCTACACCTTC.

This clonotype has at least ten counts. The gene calls are TRBV7-2 and TRBJ2-5; D perhaps matches TRBD2 (5 bases). The CDR3 covers 15 residues. V was trimmed by 1 base and J by 6 bases, leaving 15 bases between them. From germline, CDR1 is SGHTA and CDR2 FQGNSA. In nucleotides, the CDR3 is TGTGCCAGCAGCTTAGGGCGGAATAGCGCAAAGACCCAGTACTTC. It codes for CASSLGRNSAKTQYF. The full variable domain, with the rest looked up from reference TRBV7-2 and TRBJ2-5, is GAGVSQSPSNKVTEKGKDVELRCDPISGHTALYWYRQSLGQGLEFLIYFQGNSAPDKSGLPSDRFSAERTGGSVSTLTIQRTQQEDSAVYLCASSLGRNSAKTQYFGPGTRLLVL.

The CDR3 DNA reads as TGTGCCAGCAGTTCGGGGATGTTTTATGGCTACACCTTC. Protein product: CASSSGMFYGYTF. The V gene is TRBV28, the J gene TRBJ1-2; D is unresolved. Germline V gives CDR1 MDHEN, CDR2 SYDVKM. Between the trimmed V and J ends, which lost 4 bases and 5 bases, there was a span of 11 bases. The CDR3 spans 13 residues.

In regard to this clonotype: The junction departs from germline at one end; a sequencing error may be responsible. The genes are TRBV6-5 and TRBJ2-5; 7 positions agree with TRBD2. The CDR3 sequence is 12 residues long. Per germline, CDR1 MNHEY and CDR2 SVGAGI. The CDR3 is CASGYGGTTQYF. In DNA form, the CDR3 reads TGTGCCAGCGGTTACGGGGGGACGACCCAGTACTTC.

The genes are TRBV7-2 and TRBJ2-5; D is uncertain. Trimming stripped 1 base from V and 2 bases from J, with 8 bases between. The CDR3 has 14 residues. CDR1 and CDR2 from the germline V gene are SGHTA and FQGNSA. In nucleotides, the CDR3 is TGTGCCAGCAGCTTAGTTAGCAGACAAGAGACCCAGTACTTC. Its protein is CASSLVSRQETQYF.